This T cell receptor (beta chain) was retrieved from a study of blood T cell repertoires in COVID-19. CDR1 and CDR2 (germline): WSHSY, SAAADI. V lost 4 bases and J lost 5; bases outside the gene matches: 7. The CDR3 runs 14 residues. Clones were sequenced by immunoSEQ multiplex PCR, and TCRdb holds only the in-frame ones, with some missing. The table records roughly 100,000 clones, 75% to 85% of them present only once. This chain joins TRBV10-2 and TRBJ2-5, with 7 nucleotides matching TRBD2. Input material: peripheral blood. The source of this sequence is an elderly man with COVID-19, enrolled during active disease. CDR3 nucleotide sequence: TGCGCCAGCAGTGCCGCTAGCGGTCGGGAGACCCAGTACTTC. Translation: CASSAASGRETQYF.